The T cell receptor (beta chain) under discussion was sequenced for a study of cytotoxic CD8 clonotypes in ibrutinib-treated CLL. Points from the study as a whole: Treatment saw public clonotypes, which were uncommon, either contract or stay stable. Baseline levels of clonality went above those of age-matched healthy donors and moved with circulating CD8+ T-cell counts.

For this clone: Its antigen remains unidentified.

Genomic DNA for TCR beta libraries, around 2.1 micrograms, came from cryopreserved PBMCs. This CDR3 is built from 15 residues. V was trimmed by 4 bases and J by 1 base, leaving 14 bases between them. Per germline, CDR1 SEHNR and CDR2 FQNEAQ (reference sequence). The sequencing depth, 1 in 200,000 to 1 in 1 million T cells, was the target. The method was immunoSEQ multiplex PCR; TCRdb's version includes in-frame clones alone and lacks a portion of them. This sample has roughly 250,000 clones; 70% occur once, and the top ten carry 15% to 19%. The receptor's source is a human donor with chronic lymphocytic leukemia. The chain recombines TRBV7-9 with TRBJ2-7; D may be TRBD1 (6 bases). The specimen was PBMCs, collected after 24 months of ibrutinib treatment. CDR3 in DNA: TGTGCCAGCAGCTCAACCGGGACAAATTCCTACGAGCAGTACTTC. Translating it yields CASSSTGTNSYEQYF.